This passage covers 31 T cell receptor beta chains from one sample sequenced in a study of shared clonotypes between healthy human individuals. Method: immunoSEQ multiplex PCR; TCRdb's copy keeps in-frame clones and lacks some. This table has a few million clones, more than 90% appearing once. Sample: naive CD4+ T cells sorted from blood. Subset: CD45RA+ positively selected. All receptors derive from a young man in good health.

CDR3 sequence reads: CASSLGRTGRDEQFF. In nucleotides, the CDR3 is TGCGCCAGCAGCTTGGGGCGCACAGGGAGGGATGAGCAGTTCTTC. The rearrangement uses TRBV5-1 and TRBJ2-1; maybe TRBD2 (7 bases). CDR3 length: 15 amino acids. Trimming took off 0 bases at V and 8 bases at J, with 15 bases between the two ends. Germline assignment: CDR1 SGHRS and CDR2 YFSETQ.

The chain employs TRBV4-1 and TRBJ2-3, with D unresolved. The V gene lost 4 bases and the J gene lost 2 bases, with 7 bases spanning the gap. In germline, CDR1 is MGHRA, CDR2 YSYEKL. This CDR3 contains 13 residues. The CDR3 here is CASSRTLTDTQYF. The CDR3 nucleotides read TGCGCCAGCAGCCGGACCCTCACAGATACGCAGTATTTT.

The DNA for the CDR3 is TGTGCCAGCAGCTTAGTTCATATGTCGGGGGTCGGCTACACCTTC. This codes for CASSLVHMSGVGYTF. V and J are TRBV7-9 and TRBJ1-2; TRBD1 is a possible D gene (5 bases). The ends were cut back, 1 base at V and 8 bases at J, with 17 bases in the middle. There are 15 residues in the CDR3. Looked up from germline, CDR1 is SEHNR and CDR2 is FQNEAQ (reference sequence).

V and J are TRBV11-2 and TRBJ2-3; tentatively, D is TRBD1 (6 bases). Germline CDR1 SGHAT, CDR2 FQNNGV. This CDR3 has 14 residues. V was trimmed by 7 bases and J by 1 base, leaving 12 bases between them. The DNA of the CDR3 is TGTGCCAGCACTTTAGGGGGAGGCACAGATACGCAGTATTTT. It is translated as CASTLGGGTDTQYF. The full variable domain, its missing parts supplied by reference TRBV11-2 and TRBJ2-3, is EAGVAQSPRYKIIEKRQSVAFWCNPISGHATLYWYQQILGQGPKLLIQFQNNGVVDDSQLPKDRFSAERLKGVDSTLKIQPAKLEDSAVYLCASTLGGGTDTQYFGPGTRLTVL.

This chain uses TRBV18 with TRBJ2-7; possible D gene TRBD2, 6 bases. The germline V gene encodes CDR1 KGHSH and CDR2 LQKENI. V was pared by 5 bases and J by 6 bases, with 8 bases between. The CDR3 has 11 residues. CDR3 DNA: TGTGCCAGCTCAGAGACTAGCGAGCAGTACTTC. Protein sequence: CASSETSEQYF.

Comment on this clone: Other nucleotide sequences in the sample specify the same CDR3. The chain employs TRBV5-1 and TRBJ2-1; perhaps TRBD2 as D (5 bases). Per the germline V gene, CDR1 is SGHRS and CDR2 is YFSETQ. The CDR3 spans 12 residues. With 5 bases removed from V and 6 bases from J, the gap between germline ends came to 9 bases. Written as DNA, the CDR3 is TGCGCCAGCAGTCTTACTAGCAATGAGCAGTTCTTC. Protein: CASSLTSNEQFF. Variable domain in full (rest from reference TRBV5-1 and TRBJ2-1): KAGVTQTPRYLIKTRGQQVTLSCSPISGHRSVSWYQQTPGQGLQFLFEYFSETQRNKGNFPGRFSGRQFSNSRSEMNVSTLELGDSALYLCASSLTSNEQFFGPGTRLTVL.

The chain links TRBV28 to TRBJ1-3; no definite D call. V lost 8 bases, J lost 0 bases, and 11 bases lay in between. The CDR3 extends over 14 amino acids. Germline CDR1 reads MDHEN; CDR2 reads SYDVKM. CDR3 sequence: CASSGLASGNTIYF. CDR3 in DNA: TGTGCCAGCTCCGGGCTGGCCTCTGGAAACACCATATATTTT.

V and J are TRBV2 and TRBJ1-2; 7 positions match TRBD1. The CDR3 extends over 14 amino acids. Trimming removed 6 bases from V and 5 bases from J; junction bases left unmatched: 9. Germline-derived CDR1 and CDR2 are SNHLY and FYNNEI. The CDR3 reads CASRERGPGYGYTF. CDR3 coding DNA: TGTGCCAGCAGGGAAAGGGGGCCGGGGTATGGCTACACCTTC.

The chain combines TRBV29-1 with TRBJ2-2, with D perhaps matching TRBD1 or TRBD2 (5 bases each). Germline V gives CDR1 SQVTM, CDR2 ANQGSEA. This CDR3 is built from 14 residues. V lost 3 bases, J lost 4 bases, and 12 bases lay in between. The CDR3 DNA is TGCAGCGTTGATGGGGACCCCCCCACCGGGGAGCTGTTTTTT. Amino acid sequence: CSVDGDPPTGELFF.

The J gene is TRBJ1-3, the V gene TRBV30, with 9 positions matching TRBD1. The CDR3 has 15 residues. V was pared by 5 bases and J by 4 bases, with 9 bases of the junction left unmatched. Germline CDR1 is GTSNPN and CDR2 is SVGIG (reference sequence). CDR3 coding DNA: TGTGCCTGGGGTACAGGGGGCAAGCGAGGAAACACCATATATTTT. It specifies CAWGTGGKRGNTIYF.

Remarks on this clone: The sample holds other DNA sequences that translate to the same CDR3. The V and J genes are TRBV18 and TRBJ1-1, with unresolved D. With 6 bases removed from V and 1 base from J, the gap between germline ends came to 9 bases. CDR1 is KGHSH, CDR2 LQKENI, per germline. The CDR3 has 13 residues. The CDR3: CASSRTENTEAFF. CDR3 DNA sequence: TGTGCCAGCTCGCGTACAGAGAACACTGAAGCTTTCTTT.

The chain joins TRBV5-1 to TRBJ1-3; TRBD1 is a possible D gene (6 bases). This CDR3 is 15 amino acids long. Trimming took 0 bases from V and 1 from J, leaving 8 bases between them. Germline V gene data show CDR1 as SGHRS and CDR2 as YFSETQ. The chain's CDR3 is CASSLGQASGNTIYF. The CDR3 coding sequence is TGCGCCAGCAGCTTGGGACAGGCGTCTGGAAACACCATATATTTT.

This sequence joins TRBV7-2 and TRBJ1-1; 7 bases agree with TRBD1. The V and J ends lost 1 base and 8 bases, in that order; junction bases with no gene match: 7. The CDR3 has 14 amino acids. Germline CDR1 SGHTA, CDR2 FQGNSA. The CDR3 loop reads CASSLVWTGREAFF. CDR3 bases: TGTGCCAGCAGCTTAGTTTGGACAGGCCGAGAAGCTTTCTTT.

The chain carries TRBV7-2 and TRBJ2-1; 7 nucleotides line up with TRBD1. The CDR3 has 16 residues. Germline V gene lookup returns CDR1 SGHTA and CDR2 FQGNSA. With V trimmed by 1 base and J by 0 bases, 3 bases remained unmatched. For the CDR3, the DNA is TGTGCCAGCAGCTTAGAGGGGGCTACCTCCTACAATGAGCAGTTCTTC. Its translation: CASSLEGATSYNEQFF.

This clone has only one observation. The CDR3 loop is CAIGDGTGELFF. Here the CDR3 DNA reads TGTGCCATCGGCGATGGGACCGGGGAGCTGTTTTTT. V and J are TRBV10-3 and TRBJ2-2, with D uncertain. The CDR3 has 12 amino acids. V was clipped by 8 bases and J by 5 bases, with 9 bases between them. Germline V gives CDR1 ENHRY, CDR2 SYGVKD.

The rearrangement joins TRBV7-2 to TRBJ1-2; D is uncertain. The length of the CDR3 is 17 residues. The V gene's germline CDR1 is SGHTA and CDR2 FQGNSA. V was pared by 1 base and J by 4 bases, with 19 bases between. CDR3: CASSLDSLEAAIYGYTF. The CDR3 coding sequence is TGTGCCAGCAGCTTAGATTCCCTGGAGGCAGCAATCTATGGCTACACCTTC.

The chain links TRBV4-3 to TRBJ2-1; no definite D call. In germline, CDR1 is LGHNA, CDR2 YSLEER. This CDR3 is built from 15 residues. V was clipped by 3 bases and J by 0 bases, with 9 bases between them. In DNA, the CDR3 is TGCGCCAGCAGCCAGCGCGCGGTCTCCTACAATGAGCAGTTCTTC. The encoded protein is CASSQRAVSYNEQFF.

V usage is TRBV9 and J usage is TRBJ2-5, with 9 bases aligning to TRBD1. The V gene end was trimmed by 6 bases and the J gene end by 5 bases; junction bases not matched to a gene: 11. The V gene's germline CDR1 is SGDLS and CDR2 YYNGEE. There are 15 residues in the CDR3. CDR3 region: CASTRTVGTGETQYF. The CDR3 DNA sequence: TGTGCCAGCACCCGAACCGTCGGGACAGGGGAGACCCAGTACTTC.

This sequence joins TRBV28 and TRBJ1-6; D not certain. V shed 3 bases and J shed 7 bases, with 13 bases lying between them. CDR3 length equals 15 residues. Germline V CDR1 and CDR2: MDHEN, SYDVKM. The CDR3 DNA follows: TGTGCCAGCAGTTTCAATTGGAGGGTCAATTCACCCCTCCACTTT. It encodes CASSFNWRVNSPLHF.

The chain recombines TRBV7-2 with TRBJ2-7; D possibly corresponds to TRBD2 (7 bases). CDR3 size: 16 residues. V lost 1 base and J 3 bases, leaving 16 bases between the germline ends. Germline-derived CDR1 and CDR2 are SGHTA and FQGNSA. CDR3 amino acids: CASSLGVRGASYEQYF. CDR3 bases: TGTGCCAGCAGCTTAGGGGTCCGGGGGGCTAGCTACGAGCAGTACTTC.

Here the CDR3 reads CASSLLGDTQETQYF. The CDR3 coding sequence is TGTGCCAGCAGTTTACTGGGTGATACTCAAGAGACCCAGTACTTC. The rearrangement uses TRBV28 and TRBJ2-5, with D unclear. This CDR3 spans 15 amino acids. Trimming took off 2 bases at V and 2 bases at J, with 12 bases between the two ends. Germline CDR1 MDHEN, CDR2 SYDVKM. Full variable domain (rest looked up from reference TRBV28 and TRBJ2-5): DVKVTQSSRYLVKRTGEKVFLECVQDMDHENMFWYRQDPGLGLRLIYFSYDVKMKEKGDIPEGYSVSREKKERFSLILESASTNQTSMYLCASSLLGDTQETQYFGPGTRLLVL.

The V and J genes are TRBV6-6 and TRBJ1-3; D possibly corresponds to TRBD1 (5 bases). CDR3 length equals 15 residues. Germline V gene sequence: CDR1 MNHNY, CDR2 SVGAGI (reference sequence). V was cut by 0 bases and J by 3 bases, with 9 bases left in between. For the CDR3, the DNA is TGTGCCAGCAGTTACTCTAAGGGGAATGGAAACACCATATATTTT. Encoded protein: CASSYSKGNGNTIYF.

The sample holds one count of this clone. The chain joins TRBV30 to TRBJ2-7, with D perhaps TRBD1 (7 bases). The CDR3 loop spans 11 amino acids. V was clipped by 4 bases and J by 7 bases, with 11 bases between them. Germline V CDR1 and CDR2: GTSNPN, SVGIG (reference sequence). CDR3 DNA sequence: TGTGCCTGGACCAGGGGGGTTGAGCAGTACTTC. Residues: CAWTRGVEQYF.

The sample holds one count of this clone. This chain links TRBV7-9 with TRBJ1-4; D call uncertain. The CDR3 sequence is 13 residues long. Germline CDR1 and CDR2: SEHNR and FQNEAQ (reference sequence). Trimming took 5 bases from V and 4 from J, leaving 8 bases between them. CDR3 sequence (DNA): TGTGCCAGCAGCCTTGGGGTTAATGAAAAACTGTTTTTT. Translating gives CASSLGVNEKLFF.

The chain uses TRBV5-1 and TRBJ2-1; a possible D gene is TRBD2 (5 bases). Trimming took 8 bases from V and 0 from J, leaving 15 bases between them. CDR3 length: 15 amino acids. Germline V gene sequence: CDR1 SGHRS, CDR2 YFSETQ. CDR3 in DNA: TGCGCCAGTAGTGGTGACGGGGACTCCTACAATGAGCAGTTCTTC. This translates into CASSGDGDSYNEQFF.

The chain uses TRBV6-1 and TRBJ1-5; the D gene is possibly TRBD1 (5 bases). This CDR3 comprises 13 residues. V dropped 5 bases and J dropped 5 bases, with 10 bases sitting between them. Per germline, CDR1 MNHNS and CDR2 SASEGT. This chain's CDR3 is CASSPIRDQPQHF. DNA for the CDR3: TGTGCCAGCAGTCCCATCAGGGATCAGCCCCAGCATTTT.

This clone is a singleton in its sample. The rearrangement links TRBV10-2 to TRBJ2-7; 8 bases align to TRBD1. The V gene end was trimmed by 6 bases and the J gene end by 6 bases; junction bases not matched to a gene: 13. This CDR3 comprises 15 residues. Looked up from germline, CDR1 is WSHSY and CDR2 is SAAADI. CDR3 sequence reads: CASRQTGTGSSEQYF. The CDR3 DNA reads as TGCGCCAGCAGACAGACCGGGACAGGCAGTTCCGAGCAGTACTTC.

This clone appeared once. One end of the junction fails to match germline, which may point to a read error. The V call is TRBV19, the J call TRBJ1-6, with TRBD1 as a possible D gene (5 bases). The CDR3 is 14 residues long. Per germline, CDR1 LNHDA and CDR2 SQIVND (reference sequence). DNA for the CDR3: TGTGCCAGTAGTTTAGACAGCAGAGGGTCACCCCTCCACTTT. This sequence encodes CASSLDSRGSPLHF.

Worth noting for this clone: Other DNA sequences within the sample encode an identical CDR3. The chain joins TRBV28 to TRBJ1-1; 11 positions agree with TRBD1. V was pared by 6 bases and J by 4 bases, with 1 base of the junction left unmatched. The CDR3 has 13 residues. Looked up from germline, CDR1 is MDHEN and CDR2 is SYDVKM. DNA of the CDR3: TGTGCCAGCAGGGGACAGGGGGGCACTGAAGCTTTCTTT. Amino acid sequence: CASRGQGGTEAFF.

The chain combines TRBV18 with TRBJ2-1; 7 nucleotides agree with TRBD1. V gave up 3 bases and J gave up 4 bases; unmatched junction bases: 9. The CDR3 loop spans 16 amino acids. Germline V lookup: CDR1 KGHSH, CDR2 LQKENI. Written as DNA, the CDR3 is TGTGCCAGCTCACCCGTCCGGGACAGCTTGTACAATGAGCAGTTCTTC. As protein: CASSPVRDSLYNEQFF.

V usage is TRBV7-2 and J usage is TRBJ2-5; D ambiguous. The CDR3 is made up of 13 amino acids. Germline CDR1 is SGHTA and CDR2 is FQGNSA. Between the trimmed V and J ends, which lost 2 bases and 4 bases, there was a span of 8 bases. This chain's CDR3 is CASSLYEGETQYF. CDR3 coding DNA: TGTGCCAGCAGCTTATACGAAGGAGAGACCCAGTACTTC.